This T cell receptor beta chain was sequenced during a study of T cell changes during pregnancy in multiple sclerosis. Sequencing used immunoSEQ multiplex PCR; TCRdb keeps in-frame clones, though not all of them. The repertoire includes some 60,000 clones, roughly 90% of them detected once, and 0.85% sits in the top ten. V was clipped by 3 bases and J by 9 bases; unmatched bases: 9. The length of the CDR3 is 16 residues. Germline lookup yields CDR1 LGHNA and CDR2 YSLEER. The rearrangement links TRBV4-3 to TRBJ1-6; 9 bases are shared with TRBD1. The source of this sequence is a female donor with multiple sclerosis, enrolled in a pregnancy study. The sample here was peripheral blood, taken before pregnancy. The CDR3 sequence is CASSQHRGPASSPLHF. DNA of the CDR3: TGCGCCAGCAGCCAGCACAGGGGGCCGGCTAGTTCACCCCTCCACTTT.